A single sample gave rise to the 23 T cell receptor beta chains below, sequenced in a study of T-cell memory formation after mild COVID-19 (dated by TCRdb to about 2021). Receptor libraries were prepared by 5' RACE. Instrument on record: Illumina NovaSeq 6000. The public sequencing data were trimmed at Q25 with fastp and processed into clonotypes with MiXCR by TCRdb, which kept only in-frame beta chains. Rows matching on CDR3 protein sequence are summarized as one entry with the most common DNA and genes. The sample table lists just under 350,000 distinct CDR3 sequences, around 13% of them with a count of one. Around 21% of the sample belongs to the ten largest clones. Sequenced input: PBMCs or a T cell subset sorted from them (not recorded which). The receptors derive from a man aged 18-30 years who had mild COVID-19 (a few samples of this study predate the infection). The sample titles of this study are shuffled in the database, so cell type and time point are left out; the donor was told from shared clones.

This clonotype was detected ten times or more. This chain links TRBV5-1 with TRBJ2-7; tentative D call: TRBD2 (6 bases). The germline gives CDR1 SGHRS, CDR2 YFSETQ. Trimming took off 0 bases at V and 5 bases at J, with 12 bases between the two ends. CDR3 length equals 14 residues. DNA of the CDR3: TGCGCCAGCAGCTTGGGAGGAGGGATGGACGAGCAGTACTTC. Protein: CASSLGGGMDEQYF.

This clonotype was observed a handful of times. This chain connects TRBV5-1 to TRBJ1-5, with D possibly matching TRBD1 (5 bases). V was pared by 4 bases and J by 3 bases, with 11 bases between. CDR3 length: 14 amino acids. Germline V CDR1 and CDR2: SGHRS, YFSETQ. The CDR3 reads CASSVRGDNQPQHF. The CDR3 nucleotides are TGCGCCAGCAGCGTCCGGGGGGACAATCAGCCCCAGCATTTT.

In its sample, this clonotype was seen many times. V and J are TRBV5-1 and TRBJ1-2, with D tentatively TRBD1 (5 bases). The CDR3 extends over 14 amino acids. Germline CDR1 SGHRS, CDR2 YFSETQ. The V end lost 0 bases, the J end lost 6 bases, and 12 bases lay between the germline ends. CDR3 DNA sequence: TGCGCCAGCAGCTTGGGGGGGGAGGGCCATGGCTACACCTTC. As protein: CASSLGGEGHGYTF.

This clonotype was seen a few times. The J gene is TRBJ2-7, the V gene TRBV11-2; unclear D gene. Germline V CDR1 and CDR2: SGHAT, FQNNGV. Trimming removed 7 bases at V and 6 bases at J, with 16 bases between. The length of the CDR3 is 13 residues. This CDR3 reads CASTLDPSLEQYV. The CDR3 region has the DNA TGTGCCAGCACCTTGGACCCCTCCCTCGAGCAGTACGTC.

The V gene is TRBV2, the J gene TRBJ1-6; D gene unclear. The CDR3 spans 15 residues. V lost 3 bases, J lost 7 bases, and 13 bases lay in between. Germline lookup yields CDR1 SNHLY and CDR2 FYNNEI. The CDR3 bases are TGTGCCAGCAGTGAGACGAGGTCCCGGAATTCACCCCTCCACTTT. It specifies CASSETRSRNSPLHF.

This clonotype was detected only a few times. The rearrangement joins TRBV4-3 to TRBJ2-3; 7 bases map to TRBD2. The V and J ends lost 2 bases and 2 bases, in that order; junction bases with no gene match: 19. CDR1 and CDR2 from the germline V gene are LGHNA and YSLEER. The CDR3 consists of 20 residues. The CDR3 sequence is CASSQTGGRAGTYFTDTQYF. The CDR3 DNA sequence: TGCGCCAGCAGCCAAACCGGAGGGAGGGCAGGAACATATTTCACAGATACGCAGTATTTT.

This rearrangement joins TRBV6-6 to TRBJ2-1; 9 bases fit TRBD1. Germline trimming cut 5 bases from V and 9 bases from J; bases unmatched to any gene: 5. This CDR3 comprises 13 residues. Germline CDR1 and CDR2: MNHNY and SVGAGI (reference sequence). CDR3 sequence (DNA): TGTGCCAGCAGTACCGGACAGGGGTCTGAGCAGTTCTTC. Its protein is CASSTGQGSEQFF.

This clonotype was seen only a few times. The CDR3 DNA is TGTGCCAGCAGTTATTTGGCGGGCAACCCGGAGACCCAGTACTTC. Encoded protein: CASSYLAGNPETQYF. The J gene is TRBJ2-5, the V gene TRBV6-2 or TRBV6-3, with TRBD2 as a possible D gene (5 bases). CDR1 MNHEY and CDR2 SVGEGT come from the germline V gene. The CDR3 is 15 amino acids. Trimming removed 3 bases at V and 5 bases at J, with 16 bases between.

This clonotype was picked up a small number of times. The chain couples TRBV4-2 to TRBJ1-1; a possible D gene is TRBD1 (6 bases). The V gene lost 3 bases and the J gene lost 10 bases, with 18 bases spanning the gap. This CDR3 is 14 amino acids long. The V gene's germline CDR1 is LGHNA and CDR2 YNFKEQ. In DNA form, the CDR3 reads TGTGCCAGCAGCCATCCACAGGGCCTAGTCCCAGCTTTCTTT. As protein: CASSHPQGLVPAFF.

In this sample, this clonotype turned up a few times. The V call is TRBV6-5, the J call TRBJ2-1, with D perhaps matching TRBD2 (7 bases). V lost 0 bases and J 8 bases, leaving 14 bases between the germline ends. Germline V gene sequence: CDR1 MNHEY, CDR2 SVGAGI. CDR3 size: 15 residues. CDR3 DNA: TGTGCCAGCAGTTACTCGAGGGAGGGGGGACATGAGCAGTTCTTC. Residues: CASSYSREGGHEQFF.

This clonotype occurred a few times. This rearrangement joins TRBV6-5 to TRBJ2-1; D unresolved. The germline V gene has CDR1 MNHEY and CDR2 SVGAGI. The CDR3 is 13 residues long. Trimming left V 2 bases short and J 9 bases short, with 11 bases between. CDR3 DNA: TGTGCCAGCAGTTACGGCCCCGTCGGTGAGCAGTTCTTC. Residues: CASSYGPVGEQFF.

The genes are TRBV5-1 and TRBJ2-5; 11 bases fit TRBD2. CDR3 size: 13 residues. Per the germline V gene, CDR1 is SGHRS and CDR2 is YFSETQ. Germline trimming cut 5 bases from V and 3 bases from J; bases unmatched to any gene: 0. CDR3 sequence: CASRLAGEETQYF. In DNA, the CDR3 is TGCGCCAGCAGACTAGCGGGGGAAGAGACCCAGTACTTC.

This clonotype showed up just a few times. The CDR3 loop is CASSQLAGANTGELFF. In DNA form, the CDR3 reads TGTGCCAGCAGCCAATTAGCGGGGGCTAACACCGGGGAGCTGTTTTTT. V usage is TRBV3-1 and J usage is TRBJ2-2, with 9 nucleotides matching TRBD2. Germline-derived CDR1 and CDR2 are LGHDT and YNNKEL (reference sequence). V trimming: 2 bases; J trimming: 2 bases; junction bases outside the gene matches: 3. CDR3 size: 16 residues.

The chain combines TRBV12-3 or TRBV12-4 with TRBJ2-3; D unresolved. The CDR3 loop spans 15 amino acids. Trimming cost V 1 base and J 4 bases, with 12 bases left between them. CDR3 loop: CASSLVGGTADTQYF. In DNA, the CDR3 is TGTGCCAGCAGTTTAGTTGGCGGAACGGCAGATACGCAGTATTTT.

This clonotype was counted only a few times. The chain recombines TRBV7-9 with TRBJ1-1, with D uncertain. There are 16 residues in the CDR3. Germline CDR1 and CDR2: SEHNR and FQNEAQ (reference sequence). V gave up 2 bases and J gave up 1 base, with 14 bases separating them. CDR3 in amino acids: CASSLPRNPPNTEAFF. The CDR3 bases are TGTGCCAGCAGCTTACCACGAAATCCCCCGAACACTGAAGCTTTCTTT.

This clonotype was observed a few times. The chain couples TRBV4-3 to TRBJ1-2; D perhaps matches TRBD1 (5 bases). Trimming stripped 8 bases from V and 6 bases from J, with 10 bases between. CDR3 length equals 11 residues. Germline V gene sequence: CDR1 LGHNA, CDR2 YSLEER. CDR3 loop: CASGGEDGYTF. CDR3 bases: TGCGCCAGCGGGGGGGAAGATGGCTACACCTTC.

This clonotype showed up just a few times. V usage is TRBV2 and J usage is TRBJ2-3; a possible D gene is TRBD2 (6 bases). This CDR3 has 11 amino acids. The germline gives CDR1 SNHLY, CDR2 FYNNEI. V lost 9 bases to trimming and J lost 4 bases, with 8 bases between them. Here the CDR3 DNA reads TGTGCCAGGGGGGGATCAGATACGCAGTATTTT. Its protein product is CARGGSDTQYF.

This clonotype appeared many times. The rearrangement joins TRBV7-3 to TRBJ2-4, with a tentative D call TRBD2 (5 bases). Trimming shortened V by 6 bases and J by 2 bases, and 11 bases separated the two germline ends. Looked up from germline, CDR1 is SGHTA and CDR2 is FQGTGA. The CDR3 extends over 14 amino acids. In nucleotides, the CDR3 is TGTGCCAGCAGTGAGGGAGTGTCCAAAAACATTCAGTACTTC. It specifies CASSEGVSKNIQYF.

This clonotype was detected a few times. This chain connects TRBV6-1 to TRBJ2-7; D unresolved. CDR3 size: 16 residues. CDR1 MNHNS and CDR2 SASEGT come from the germline V gene. V lost 3 bases and J 1 base, leaving 16 bases between the germline ends. The CDR3 loop is CASSDGRAGLSYEQYF. The CDR3 region has the DNA TGTGCCAGCAGTGACGGCCGGGCAGGATTATCCTACGAGCAGTACTTC.

The chain links TRBV10-2 to TRBJ1-4; D possibly corresponds to TRBD1 (5 bases). CDR1 and CDR2 from the germline V gene are WSHSY and SAAADI. The CDR3 length is 12 residues. Trimming cost V 8 bases and J 8 bases, with 12 bases left between them. For the CDR3, the DNA is TGCGCCAGCGGGACTACGGGGGAAAAACTGTTTTTT. Its translation: CASGTTGEKLFF.

Only a few counts were recorded for this clonotype. This chain connects TRBV12-3 or TRBV12-4 to TRBJ2-3, with 8 bases lining up with TRBD2. The CDR3 length is 14 residues. V was clipped by 5 bases and J by 4 bases; unmatched bases: 5. CDR3 amino acids: CASSVLLAADTQYF. DNA for the CDR3: TGTGCCAGCAGTGTACTACTAGCGGCAGATACGCAGTATTTT.

This chain uses TRBV18 with TRBJ2-7, with TRBD1 identical over 8 bases. The CDR3 runs to 14 residues. Germline V gives CDR1 KGHSH, CDR2 LQKENI. After removal of 6 bases from V and 6 bases from J, the junction contained 10 bases not matched to a gene. The CDR3 protein is CASSSGPGGSEQYV. CDR3 bases: TGTGCCAGCTCCTCTGGGCCAGGGGGCTCCGAGCAGTACGTC.

This clonotype has only a few counts. V is TRBV3-1 and J is TRBJ1-4, with a tentative D call TRBD1 (5 bases). V lost 10 bases and J 6 bases, leaving 15 bases between the germline ends. The CDR3 is made up of 13 amino acids. CDR1 LGHDT and CDR2 YNNKEL come from the germline V gene (reference sequence). The CDR3 protein is CATEGDTDEKLFF. The DNA for the CDR3 is TGTGCCACAGAAGGGGATACTGATGAAAAACTGTTTTTT.